This T cell receptor (beta chain) was captured by sequencing in a study of control samples from healthy donors and cancer patients. The method was immunoSEQ multiplex PCR; TCRdb's version includes in-frame clones alone and lacks a portion of them. Of about 84,000 clones in the sample, 84% were seen once. Sequenced: PBMCs. The sequence derives from a man between 60 and 70 years old with head and neck cancer.

The CDR3 is CASSLQGPNYEQYF. The DNA of the CDR3 is TGTGCCAGTAGTTTACAGGGTCCCAACTACGAGCAGTACTTC. The chain couples TRBV19 to TRBJ2-7; weak D call: TRBD1 (6 bases). Germline assignment: CDR1 LNHDA and CDR2 SQIVND (reference sequence). The CDR3 consists of 14 residues. V lost 5 bases to trimming and J lost 3 bases, with 14 bases between them.